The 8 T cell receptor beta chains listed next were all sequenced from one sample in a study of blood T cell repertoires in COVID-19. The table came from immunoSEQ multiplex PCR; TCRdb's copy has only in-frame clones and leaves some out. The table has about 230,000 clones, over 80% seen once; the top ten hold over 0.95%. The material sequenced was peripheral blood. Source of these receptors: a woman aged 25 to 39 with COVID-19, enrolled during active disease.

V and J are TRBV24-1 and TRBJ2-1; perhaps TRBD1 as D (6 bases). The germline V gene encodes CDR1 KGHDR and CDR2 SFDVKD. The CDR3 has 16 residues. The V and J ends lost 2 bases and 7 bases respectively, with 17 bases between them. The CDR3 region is CATSDSGELRRNEQFF. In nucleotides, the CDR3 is TGTGCCACCAGTGATTCAGGGGAGTTAAGGAGGAATGAGCAGTTCTTC.

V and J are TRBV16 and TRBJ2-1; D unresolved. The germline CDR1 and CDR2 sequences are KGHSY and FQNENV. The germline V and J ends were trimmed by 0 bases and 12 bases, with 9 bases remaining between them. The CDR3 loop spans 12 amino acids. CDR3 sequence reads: CASSQSNPRQFF. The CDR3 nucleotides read TGTGCCAGCAGCCAATCGAACCCGAGGCAGTTCTTC.

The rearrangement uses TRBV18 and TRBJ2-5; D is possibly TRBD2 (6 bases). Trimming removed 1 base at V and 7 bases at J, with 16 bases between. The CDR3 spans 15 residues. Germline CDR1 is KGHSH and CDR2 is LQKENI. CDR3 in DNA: TGTGCCAGCTCACCACTGGCGGAGGGCCAGATGACCCAGTACTTC. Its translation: CASSPLAEGQMTQYF.

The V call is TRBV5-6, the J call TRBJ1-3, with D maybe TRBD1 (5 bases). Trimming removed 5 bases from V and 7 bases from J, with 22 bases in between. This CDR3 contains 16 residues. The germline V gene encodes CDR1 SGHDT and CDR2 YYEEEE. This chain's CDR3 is CASSRRDGGFWNTIYF. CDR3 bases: TGTGCCAGCAGTCGCCGGGACGGAGGGTTCTGGAACACCATATATTTT.

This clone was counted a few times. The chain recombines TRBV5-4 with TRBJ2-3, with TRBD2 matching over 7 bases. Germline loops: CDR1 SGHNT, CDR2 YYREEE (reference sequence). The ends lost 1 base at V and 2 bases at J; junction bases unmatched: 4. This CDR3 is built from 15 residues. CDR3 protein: CASSLWGGNTDTQYF. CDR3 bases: TGTGCCAGCAGCTTGTGGGGGGGGAACACAGATACGCAGTATTTT.

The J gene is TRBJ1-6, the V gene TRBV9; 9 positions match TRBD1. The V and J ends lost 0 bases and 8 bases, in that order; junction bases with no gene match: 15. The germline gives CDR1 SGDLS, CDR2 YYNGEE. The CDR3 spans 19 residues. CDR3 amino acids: CASSVGSGTGSSTYSPLHF. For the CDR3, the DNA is TGTGCCAGCAGCGTAGGTTCGGGGACAGGGTCCTCTACATATTCACCCCTCCACTTT.

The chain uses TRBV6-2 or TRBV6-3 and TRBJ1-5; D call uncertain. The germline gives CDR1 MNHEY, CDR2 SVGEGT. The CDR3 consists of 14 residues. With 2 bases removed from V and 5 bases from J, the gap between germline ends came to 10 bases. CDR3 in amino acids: CASSYGGSHQPQHF. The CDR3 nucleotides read TGTGCCAGCAGTTACGGAGGGAGTCATCAGCCCCAGCATTTT.

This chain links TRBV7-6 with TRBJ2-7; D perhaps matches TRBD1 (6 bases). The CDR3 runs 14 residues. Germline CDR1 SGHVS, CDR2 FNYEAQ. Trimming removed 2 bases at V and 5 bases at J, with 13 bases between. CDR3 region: CASSLKVRGHEQYF. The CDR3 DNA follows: TGTGCCAGCAGCTTAAAGGTCAGGGGCCACGAGCAGTACTTC.